Presented here are 2 T cell receptor beta chains from one specimen sequenced in a study of neurological immune-mediated disorders. TCRdb fed the 5' RACE reads into MiXCR, producing one record per CDR3 protein. Found here are tens of thousands of distinct CDR3 sequences, less than 5% of them singletons; the top ten hold 2.9%. Sequencing was done on a sample of PBMCs. The receptors were sampled from a man aged 50 to 59 with multiple sclerosis.

This clonotype was recorded at least ten times. This chain connects TRBV29-1 to TRBJ2-7, with TRBD1 matching 8 bases. Germline values: CDR1 SQVTM, CDR2 ANQGSEA. CDR3 length equals 14 residues. The V segment lost 5 bases and the J segment 0 bases; nucleotides outside the gene matches: 6. The CDR3 sequence is CSVTDRGGSYEQYF. CDR3 in DNA: TGCAGCGTTACTGACAGGGGCGGCTCCTACGAGCAGTACTTC.

This clonotype has a count of ten or more. The V call is TRBV27, the J call TRBJ2-7; D is unclear. The germline V gene encodes CDR1 MNHEY and CDR2 SMNVEV (reference sequence). The CDR3 runs to 14 residues. V was clipped by 3 bases and J by 1 base, with 10 bases between them. The CDR3 here is CASSLGLASYEQYF. The CDR3 DNA follows: TGTGCCAGCAGTTTGGGATTGGCGTCCTACGAGCAGTACTTC.